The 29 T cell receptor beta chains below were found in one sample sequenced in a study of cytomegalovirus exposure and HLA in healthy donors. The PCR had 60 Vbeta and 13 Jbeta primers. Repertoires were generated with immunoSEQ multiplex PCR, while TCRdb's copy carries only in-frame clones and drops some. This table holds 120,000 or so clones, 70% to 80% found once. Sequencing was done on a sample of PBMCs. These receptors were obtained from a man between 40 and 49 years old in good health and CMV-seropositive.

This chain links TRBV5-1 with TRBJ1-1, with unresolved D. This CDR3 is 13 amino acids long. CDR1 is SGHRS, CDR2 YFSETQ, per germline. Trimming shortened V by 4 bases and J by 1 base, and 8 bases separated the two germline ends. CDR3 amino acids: CASSLRENTEAFF. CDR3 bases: TGCGCCAGCAGCCTTAGAGAGAACACTGAAGCTTTCTTT.

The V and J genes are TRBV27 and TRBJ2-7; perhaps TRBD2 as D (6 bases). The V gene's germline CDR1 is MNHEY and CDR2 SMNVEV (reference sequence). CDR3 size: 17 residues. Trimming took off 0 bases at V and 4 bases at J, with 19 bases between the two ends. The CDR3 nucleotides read TGTGCCAGCAGTTTATCGTTTAGCCCCGGGACTGATTACGAGCAGTACTTC. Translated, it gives CASSLSFSPGTDYEQYF.

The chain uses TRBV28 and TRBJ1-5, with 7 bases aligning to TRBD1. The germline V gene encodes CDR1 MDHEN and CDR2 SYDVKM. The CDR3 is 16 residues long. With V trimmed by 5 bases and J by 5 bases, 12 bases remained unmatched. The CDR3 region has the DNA TGTGCCAGCAGTACGCATCGGACAGGAGGCTATCAGCCCCAGCATTTT. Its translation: CASSTHRTGGYQPQHF.

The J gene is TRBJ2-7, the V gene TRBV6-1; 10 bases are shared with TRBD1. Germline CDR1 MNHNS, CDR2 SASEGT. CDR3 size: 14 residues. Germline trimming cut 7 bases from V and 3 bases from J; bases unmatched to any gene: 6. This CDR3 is CASKTGGQGYEQYF. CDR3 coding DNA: TGTGCCAGCAAGACAGGGGGCCAGGGCTACGAGCAGTACTTC.

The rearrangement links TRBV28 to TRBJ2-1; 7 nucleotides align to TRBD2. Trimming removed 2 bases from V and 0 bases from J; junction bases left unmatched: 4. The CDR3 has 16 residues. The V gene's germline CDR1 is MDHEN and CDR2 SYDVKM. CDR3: CASSLRGGSSYNEQFF. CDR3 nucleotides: TGTGCCAGCAGTTTAAGGGGCGGGAGCTCCTACAATGAGCAGTTCTTC.

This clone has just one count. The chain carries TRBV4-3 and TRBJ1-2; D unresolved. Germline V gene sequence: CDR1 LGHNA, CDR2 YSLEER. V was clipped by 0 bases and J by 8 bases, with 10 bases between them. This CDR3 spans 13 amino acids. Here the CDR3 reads CASSQDLELGYTF. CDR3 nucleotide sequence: TGCGCCAGCAGCCAAGATTTAGAGCTGGGCTACACCTTC.

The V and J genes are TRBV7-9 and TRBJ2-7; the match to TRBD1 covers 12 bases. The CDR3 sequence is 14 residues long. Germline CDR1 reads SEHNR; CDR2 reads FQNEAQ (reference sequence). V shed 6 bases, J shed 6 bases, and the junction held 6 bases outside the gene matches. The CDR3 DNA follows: TGTGCCAGCAGATCTGGGACAGGGGGCGGCGAGCAGTACTTC. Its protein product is CASRSGTGGGEQYF.

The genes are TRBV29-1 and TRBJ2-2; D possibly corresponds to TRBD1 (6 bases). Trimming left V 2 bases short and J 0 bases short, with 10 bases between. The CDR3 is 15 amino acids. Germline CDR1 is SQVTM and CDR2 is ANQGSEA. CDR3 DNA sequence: TGCAGCGTTGAATTGGGGGCCACGAACACCGGGGAGCTGTTTTTT. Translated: CSVELGATNTGELFF.

The CDR3 loop is CASSTRQTTSYNEQFF. The CDR3 DNA reads as TGCGCCAGCAGTACCAGACAGACCACCTCCTACAATGAGCAGTTCTTC. J is TRBJ2-1 and V is TRBV5-1, with a possible D match to TRBD1 (5 bases). CDR3 size: 16 residues. From germline, CDR1 is SGHRS and CDR2 YFSETQ. Trimming shortened V by 5 bases and J by 0 bases, and 15 bases separated the two germline ends.

CDR3 bases: TGTGCCAGCAGTCGGACAGGGGGACCGAACACTGAAGCTTTCTTT. Residues: CASSRTGGPNTEAFF. J is TRBJ1-1 and V is TRBV2, with 10 bases fitting TRBD1. The CDR3 extends over 15 amino acids. Germline CDR1 and CDR2: SNHLY and FYNNEI. V gave up 5 bases and J gave up 1 base; unmatched junction bases: 4.

CDR3 amino acids: CASSLSRGGSERETQYF. CDR3 DNA sequence: TGTGCCAGCAGCCTGAGTAGGGGGGGGAGTGAGAGGGAGACCCAGTACTTC. V usage is TRBV11-3 and J usage is TRBJ2-5; a weak D match, TRBD2 (7 bases). Trimming left V 5 bases short and J 5 bases short, with 24 bases between. CDR1 is SGHNT, CDR2 YENEEA, per germline. CDR3 length: 17 residues.

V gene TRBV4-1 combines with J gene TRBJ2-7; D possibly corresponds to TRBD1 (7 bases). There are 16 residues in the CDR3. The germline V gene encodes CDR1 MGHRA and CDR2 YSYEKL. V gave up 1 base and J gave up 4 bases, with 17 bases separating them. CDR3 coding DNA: TGCGCCAGCAGCCAAGGGACAGGCCCCGGAGGGTACGAGCAGTACTTC. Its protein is CASSQGTGPGGYEQYF.

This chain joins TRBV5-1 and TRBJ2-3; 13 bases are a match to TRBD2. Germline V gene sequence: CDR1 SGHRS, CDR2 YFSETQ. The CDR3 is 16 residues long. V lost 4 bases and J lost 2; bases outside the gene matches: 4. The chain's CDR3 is CASSLGTSGTTDTQYF. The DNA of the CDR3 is TGCGCCAGCAGCCTCGGGACTAGCGGGACCACAGATACGCAGTATTTT.

The CDR3 coding sequence is TGCGCCAGCAGCCCTGTTTCTAGTGCCAATGAGCAGTTCTTC. Translating it yields CASSPVSSANEQFF. The chain recombines TRBV5-1 with TRBJ2-1; unclear D gene. V was trimmed by 4 bases and J by 6 bases, leaving 14 bases between them. This CDR3 region has 14 residues. Per germline, CDR1 SGHRS and CDR2 YFSETQ.

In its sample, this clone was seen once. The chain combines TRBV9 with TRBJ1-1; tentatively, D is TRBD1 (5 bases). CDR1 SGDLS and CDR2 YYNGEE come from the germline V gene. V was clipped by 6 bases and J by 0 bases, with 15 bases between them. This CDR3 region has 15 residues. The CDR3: CASNRGEGMNTEAFF. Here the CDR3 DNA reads TGTGCCAGCAACCGGGGGGAGGGAATGAACACTGAAGCTTTCTTT.

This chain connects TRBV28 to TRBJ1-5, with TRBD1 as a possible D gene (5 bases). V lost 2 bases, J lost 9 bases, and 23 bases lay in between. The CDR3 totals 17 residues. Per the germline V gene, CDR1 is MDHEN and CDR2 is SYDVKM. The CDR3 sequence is CASSLGWGQGGFLPQHF. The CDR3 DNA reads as TGTGCCAGCAGTTTAGGTTGGGGCCAGGGAGGATTTTTGCCCCAGCATTTT.

The CDR3 bases are TGCGCCAGCAGCTTGGCCAGGCAGTCGAACACTGAAGCTTTCTTT. As protein: CASSLARQSNTEAFF. The chain recombines TRBV5-1 with TRBJ1-1, with D hard to call. CDR3 length: 15 amino acids. Trimming took off 0 bases at V and 1 base at J, with 10 bases between the two ends. The germline V gene encodes CDR1 SGHRS and CDR2 YFSETQ.

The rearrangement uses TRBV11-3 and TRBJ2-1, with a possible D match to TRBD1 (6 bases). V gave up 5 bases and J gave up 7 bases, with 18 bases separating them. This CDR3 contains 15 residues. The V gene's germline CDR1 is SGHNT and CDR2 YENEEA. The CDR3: CASSPRSGVNNEQFF. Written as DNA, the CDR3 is TGTGCCAGCAGCCCCAGGTCAGGGGTTAATAATGAGCAGTTCTTC. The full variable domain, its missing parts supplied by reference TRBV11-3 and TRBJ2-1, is EAGVVQSPRYKIIEKKQPVAFWCNPISGHNTLYWYLQNLGQGPELLIRYENEEAVDDSQLPKDRFSAERLKGVDSTLKIQPAELGDSAVYLCASSPRSGVNNEQFFGPGTRLTVL.

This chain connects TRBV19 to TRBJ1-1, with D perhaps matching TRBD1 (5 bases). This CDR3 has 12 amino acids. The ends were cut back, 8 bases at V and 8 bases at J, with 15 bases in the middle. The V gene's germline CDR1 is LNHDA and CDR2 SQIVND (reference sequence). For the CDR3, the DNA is TGTGCCAGTGGACATTTCGAGAGAGAAGCTTTCTTT. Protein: CASGHFEREAFF.

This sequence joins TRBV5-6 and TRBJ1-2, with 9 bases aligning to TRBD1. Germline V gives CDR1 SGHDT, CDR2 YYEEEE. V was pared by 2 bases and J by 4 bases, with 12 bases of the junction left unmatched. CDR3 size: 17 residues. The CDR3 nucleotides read TGTGCCAGCAGCTTCGAAACGGACAGGGGCTACCTCTATGGCTACACCTTC. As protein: CASSFETDRGYLYGYTF.

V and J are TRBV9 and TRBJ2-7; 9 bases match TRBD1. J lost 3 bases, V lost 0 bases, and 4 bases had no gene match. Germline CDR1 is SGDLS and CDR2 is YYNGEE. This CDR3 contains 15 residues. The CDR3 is CASSVGGQGLYEQYF. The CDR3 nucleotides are TGTGCCAGCAGCGTAGGGGGACAGGGTCTCTACGAGCAGTACTTC.

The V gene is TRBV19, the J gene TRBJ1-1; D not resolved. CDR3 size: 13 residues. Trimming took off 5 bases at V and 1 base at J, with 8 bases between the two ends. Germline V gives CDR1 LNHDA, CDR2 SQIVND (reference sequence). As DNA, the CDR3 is TGTGCCAGTAGTTCAACAGCGAACACTGAAGCTTTCTTT. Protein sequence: CASSSTANTEAFF.

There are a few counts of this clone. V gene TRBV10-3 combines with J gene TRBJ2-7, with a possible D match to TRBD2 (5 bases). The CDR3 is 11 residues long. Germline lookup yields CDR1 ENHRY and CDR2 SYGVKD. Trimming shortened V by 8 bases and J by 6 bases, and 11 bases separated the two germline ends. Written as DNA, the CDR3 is TGTGCCATCGGAGGCGGTAGCGAGCAGTACTTC. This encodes CAIGGGSEQYF.

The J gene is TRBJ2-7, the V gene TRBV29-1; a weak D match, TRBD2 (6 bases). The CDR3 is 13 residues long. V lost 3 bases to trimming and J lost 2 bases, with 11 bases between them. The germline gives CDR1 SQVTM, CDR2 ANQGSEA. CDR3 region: CSVDGTGAYEQYF. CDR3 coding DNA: TGCAGCGTTGACGGGACTGGGGCCTACGAGCAGTACTTC.

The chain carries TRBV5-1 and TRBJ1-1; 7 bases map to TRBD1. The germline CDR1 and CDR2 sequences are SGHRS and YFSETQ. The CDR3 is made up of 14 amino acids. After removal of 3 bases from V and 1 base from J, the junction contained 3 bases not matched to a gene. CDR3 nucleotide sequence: TGCGCCAGCAGCTCACAGGGGTCGAACACTGAAGCTTTCTTT. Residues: CASSSQGSNTEAFF.

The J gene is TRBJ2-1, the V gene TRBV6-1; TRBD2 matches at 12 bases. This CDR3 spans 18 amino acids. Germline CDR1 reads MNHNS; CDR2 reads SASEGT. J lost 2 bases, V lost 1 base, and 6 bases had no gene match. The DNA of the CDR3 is TGTGCCAGCAGTGAAGGGACTAGCGGGGTATCTCCCTACAATGAGCAGTTCTTC. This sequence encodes CASSEGTSGVSPYNEQFF.

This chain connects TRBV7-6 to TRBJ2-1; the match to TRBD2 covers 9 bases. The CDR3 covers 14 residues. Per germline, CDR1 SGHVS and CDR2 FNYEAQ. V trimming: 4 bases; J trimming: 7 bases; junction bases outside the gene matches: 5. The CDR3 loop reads CASSSIAGVNEQFF. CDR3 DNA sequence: TGTGCCAGCAGCTCGATAGCGGGAGTAAATGAGCAGTTCTTC.

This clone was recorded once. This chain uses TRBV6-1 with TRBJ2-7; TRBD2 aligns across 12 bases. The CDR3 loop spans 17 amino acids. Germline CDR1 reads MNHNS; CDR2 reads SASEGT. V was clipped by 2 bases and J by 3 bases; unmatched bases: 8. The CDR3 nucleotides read TGTGCCAGCAGTGAATCTAGCGGGGGGGCGGCACGCTACGAGCAGTACTTC. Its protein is CASSESSGGAARYEQYF.

The CDR3 DNA reads TGTGCCAGCATCCAGACAGGGGGCTCCTACGAGCAGTACTTC. This gives the protein CASIQTGGSYEQYF. V is TRBV6-5 and J is TRBJ2-7, with 9 bases matching TRBD1. The CDR3 has 14 amino acids. The ends lost 7 bases at V and 0 bases at J; junction bases unmatched: 4. Germline V gene sequence: CDR1 MNHEY, CDR2 SVGAGI.